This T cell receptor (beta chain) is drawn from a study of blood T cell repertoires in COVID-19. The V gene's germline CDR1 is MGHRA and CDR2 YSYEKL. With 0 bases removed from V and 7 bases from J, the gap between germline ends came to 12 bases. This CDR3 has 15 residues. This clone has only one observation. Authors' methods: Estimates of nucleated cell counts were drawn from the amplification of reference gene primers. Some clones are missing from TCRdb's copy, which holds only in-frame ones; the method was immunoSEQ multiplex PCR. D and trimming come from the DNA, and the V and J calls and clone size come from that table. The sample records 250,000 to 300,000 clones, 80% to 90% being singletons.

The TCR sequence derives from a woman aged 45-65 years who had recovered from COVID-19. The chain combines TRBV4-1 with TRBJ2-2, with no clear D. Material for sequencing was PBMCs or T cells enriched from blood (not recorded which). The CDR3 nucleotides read TGCGCCAGCAGCCAAGACGCCACAGCCCACGGGGAGCTGTTTTTT. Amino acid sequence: CASSQDATAHGELFF.